This T cell receptor (beta chain) was found in a study of blood T cell repertoires in COVID-19. Turning to the study itself: Cohort 3 recovery required two negative PCRs, clearance, or symptom resolution. PBMCs, B-cell-depleted T cells, or T cells provided the cDNA or gDNA that made up the material.

Recruits, aged roughly 18 to 95 years, lived in 24 US areas. Study processing details: It was from reference gene primer amplification that nucleated cell counts were estimated. Only in-frame clones appear in the TCRdb table, and some are missing; sequencing was by immunoSEQ multiplex PCR. V, J and clone size derive from that table, while D and trimming were established from the DNA sequence. The data show roughly 200,000 clones, roughly 90% seen once. The sample comprised PBMCs or T cells enriched from blood (not recorded which). This clonotype originated in a woman aged 45 to 65 in a cohort exposed to, infected with or recovered from COVID-19 (not recorded which).

The CDR3 loop is CASSLGGRGTEAFF. The CDR3 region has the DNA TGTGCCAGCAGCTTAGGGGGGCGAGGGACTGAAGCTTTCTTT. This chain uses TRBV7-9 with TRBJ1-1; D perhaps matches TRBD1 (6 bases). V lost 1 base, J lost 5 bases, and 11 bases lay in between. This CDR3 is 14 amino acids long. The V gene's germline CDR1 is SEHNR and CDR2 FQNEAQ (reference sequence).